The sequence of this T cell receptor beta chain was determined in a study of tumor-infiltrating lymphocytes in primary liver carcinoma. Regarding the study as a whole: Tumor-adjacent and tumor-blood pairs shared a smaller degree of overlap than tumor region pairs.

Germline assignment: CDR1 MNHNY and CDR2 SVGAGI (reference sequence). This CDR3 is 13 amino acids long. Extraction of RNA together with DNA used about 20-34 mg of unsorted bulk tissue. A primer in the constant region served to generate TCR beta cDNA from roughly 450 ng of total RNA. For TCR beta, libraries were produced by three nested multiplex PCR rounds using slightly modified ARM-PCR. Investigators reported that the first two PCR rounds, at 10 cycles each, used TRBV1-TRBV30 forward primers with a C-beta reverse primer. One entry per CDR3 protein, called by TCRdb with MiXCR from the multiplex PCR reads. The data hold about 100,000 distinct CDR3 sequences, with just over 65% observed a single time. A word on this clonotype: What it binds is not known. The conserved phenylalanine or tryptophan normally closing the CDR3 is absent here, so this likely arose from a read error.

The clonotype comes from a man aged 40-50 years with primary liver carcinoma and hepatitis B virus infection. The sample consisted of tumor-adjacent normal liver tissue. The chain joins TRBV6-6 to TRBJ1-2; D not resolved. In DNA form, the CDR3 reads TGTGTCAGCATGATCGAAGGGCACTATGGCTACACCATC. Translating gives CVSMIEGHYGYTI.